The 5 T cell receptor beta chains in this list originate from one sample, sequenced in a study of glioma-infiltrating T cells (TCRdb year 2016). Sequencing instrument: Illumina MiSeq. TCR alpha and beta CDR3 regions were amplified with the iRepertoire nested amplicon-rescue multiplex PCR (arm-PCR) platform from RNA. TCRdb reprocessing: public reads trimmed at Q25 with fastp, clones called with MiXCR, in-frame beta chains kept. Each CDR3 protein gets just one entry, which takes the most common genes and DNA from the rows behind it. Across this sample there are around 43,000 distinct CDR3 sequences, with approximately 20% seen only once. Of the sample, 6% to 7% is held by the ten largest clones. The sequenced sample consisted of glioma tissue, nonneoplastic brain tissue, or PBMCs (not recorded which). These receptors all come from a human donor with low-grade glioma or glioblastoma, undergoing nonglioma brain surgery, or in good health (not recorded which).

This clonotype has ten or more counts. V is TRBV20-1 and J is TRBJ2-1; the match to TRBD2 covers 10 bases. This CDR3 has 16 residues. Trimming cost V 1 base and J 2 bases; bases outside gene matches: 5. The germline CDR1 and CDR2 sequences are DFQATT and SNEGSKA (reference sequence). As DNA, the CDR3 is TGCAGTGCTAGAGCTTTTAGCGGGAGGCCCTACAATGAGCAGTTCTTC. Translation: CSARAFSGRPYNEQFF.

With regard to this clonotype: Just one base apart from a much larger clone, this may be a read error. The V gene is TRBV3-1, the J gene TRBJ2-1; D is tentatively TRBD1 or TRBD2 (5 bases each). The J call is in doubt because the DNA end fits TRBJ2-7 better. The germline V gene has CDR1 LGHDT and CDR2 YNNKEL (reference sequence). This CDR3 has 13 residues. Here the CDR3 DNA reads TGTGCCAGCAGCCAAGAGAGGGGATATGAGCAGTACTTC. Encoded protein: CASSQERGYEQYF.

In its sample, this clonotype was seen many times. The J gene is TRBJ2-7, the V gene TRBV7-2; 7 bases are a match to TRBD2. CDR3 size: 13 residues. Germline V CDR1 and CDR2: SGHTA, FQGNSA. V shed 2 bases and J 6 bases; nucleotides not matched to a gene: 4. CDR3: CASSLIREAEQYF. The DNA for the CDR3 is TGTGCCAGCAGCTTAATACGGGAGGCCGAGCAGTACTTC.

This clonotype was recorded a few times. Mismatch with germline at one junction end may stem from a read error. This rearrangement joins TRBV12-3 or TRBV12-4 to TRBJ2-1; the match to TRBD2 covers 9 bases. The CDR3 covers 15 residues. The CDR3 here is CASSLAGDGFNEQFF. CDR3 nucleotide sequence: TGTGCCAGCAGCTTAGCGGGAGACGGGTTCAATGAGCAGTTCTTC.

The chain couples TRBV19 to TRBJ2-2; 10 bases map to TRBD2. Losses at the gene ends were 8 bases for V and 9 bases for J; bases not matched to a gene: 9. Germline V lookup: CDR1 LNHDA, CDR2 SQIVND (reference sequence). This CDR3 is built from 14 residues. CDR3 DNA: TGTGCCAGTCTAGCGGGAGCAAGGGCAAGGGAGCTGTTTTTT. This encodes CASLAGARARELFF.